These T cell receptor beta chains were read from a single sample in a study of blood T cells in healthy people across ages. TCRdb called the 5' RACE reads again in MiXCR, with one record for every CDR3 protein. Of 650,000 to 800,000 distinct CDR3 sequences listed, around two fifths are singletons. Material: blood. These TCRs come from a man in his 60s in good health. Each CDR3 is given with its conserved first and last residue. Fields, in order: D gene, J gene, clone size, V gene, CDR3 protein, CDR3 DNA. A D gene is named only where the DNA matches it firmly. Rows give clone size only sometimes, using once, few, many, or a class for an expanded clone.

d_gene: NA; j_gene: TRBJ2-7; abundance: few; v_gene: TRBV7-2; CDR3aa: CASSQGALVYEQYF; CDR3nt: TGTGCCAGCAGCCAAGGCGCCCTCGTCTACGAGCAGTACTTC
d_gene: NA; j_gene: TRBJ2-5; abundance: few; v_gene: TRBV15; CDR3aa: CATSSLRGWQETQYF; CDR3nt: TGTGCCACCAGCAGCCTACGAGGGTGGCAAGAGACCCAGTACTTC
d_gene: TRBD1; j_gene: TRBJ2-5; abundance: NA; v_gene: TRBV5-5; CDR3aa: CASSFTTGTANNEQYF; CDR3nt: TGTGCCAGCAGCTTCACGACCGGGACAGCCAACAATGAGCAGTACTTC
d_gene: NA; j_gene: TRBJ2-5; abundance: NA; v_gene: TRBV3-1; CDR3aa: CASSQAGGPRFSEQYF; CDR3nt: TGTGCCAGCAGCCAAGCGGGGGGCCCTAGGTTTTCTGAGCAGTACTTC
d_gene: TRBD2; j_gene: TRBJ2-7; abundance: NA; v_gene: TRBV6-2/TRBV6-3; CDR3aa: CASLTYGPRPFERGTYEQYF; CDR3nt: TGTGCCAGCCTCACGTACGGACCTCGGCCTTTCGAGCGGGGGACCTACGAGCAGTACTTC
d_gene: NA; j_gene: TRBJ1-6; abundance: NA; v_gene: TRBV7-9; CDR3aa: CASSPDSNNSPLHF; CDR3nt: TGTGCCAGTAGCCCGGACAGTAACAATTCACCCCTCCACTTT
d_gene: TRBD1; j_gene: TRBJ2-1; abundance: few; v_gene: TRBV12-3/TRBV12-4; CDR3aa: CASSWATGGVDEQFF; CDR3nt: TGTGCCAGCAGTTGGGCGACAGGGGGGGTTGATGAGCAGTTCTTC
d_gene: NA; j_gene: TRBJ2-2; abundance: NA; v_gene: TRBV9; CDR3aa: CASSLSDSYTGELFF; CDR3nt: TGTGCCAGCAGCTTATCGGACAGCTACACCGGGGAGCTGTTTTTT
d_gene: NA; j_gene: TRBJ2-3; abundance: NA; v_gene: TRBV12-3/TRBV12-4; CDR3aa: CASRWAGDRDTQYF; CDR3nt: TGTGCCAGCAGATGGGCCGGAGATCGGGATACGCAGTATTTT
d_gene: TRBD1; j_gene: TRBJ1-1; abundance: NA; v_gene: TRBV27; CDR3aa: CASSLRRDRVGTEAFF; CDR3nt: TGTGCCAGCAGTTTACGAAGAGACAGGGTTGGCACTGAAGCTTTCTTT
d_gene: NA; j_gene: TRBJ1-2; abundance: few; v_gene: TRBV5-1; CDR3aa: CASSLGPGQGYTF; CDR3nt: TGCGCCAGCAGCCTGGGGCCCGGGCAAGGCTACACCTTC
d_gene: TRBD2; j_gene: TRBJ2-7; abundance: NA; v_gene: TRBV6-1; CDR3aa: CASRAGGLPYEQYF; CDR3nt: TGTGCCAGCAGAGCGGGGGGACTTCCCTACGAGCAGTACTTC
d_gene: NA; j_gene: TRBJ1-1; abundance: NA; v_gene: TRBV4-3; CDR3aa: CASSQTRGTEAFF; CDR3nt: TGCGCCAGCAGCCAAACTAGGGGAACTGAAGCTTTCTTT
d_gene: NA; j_gene: TRBJ1-4; abundance: few; v_gene: TRBV2; CDR3aa: CASSFDGTGEKLFF; CDR3nt: TGTGCCAGCAGTTTCGACGGGACGGGCGAAAAACTGTTTTTT
d_gene: NA; j_gene: TRBJ2-7; abundance: NA; v_gene: TRBV20-1; CDR3aa: CSASVRGRSYEQYF; CDR3nt: TGCAGTGCTAGTGTCCGCGGCCGCTCCTACGAGCAGTACTTC
d_gene: NA; j_gene: TRBJ2-7; abundance: NA; v_gene: TRBV21-1; CDR3aa: CASSKAATPQDYEQYF; CDR3nt: TGTGCCAGCAGCAAGGCTGCGACCCCCCAGGACTACGAGCAGTACTTC
d_gene: NA; j_gene: TRBJ2-7; abundance: NA; v_gene: TRBV29-1; CDR3aa: CSVDSGSSYNEQYF; CDR3nt: TGCAGCGTTGATTCGGGGAGCTCCTACAATGAGCAGTACTTC
d_gene: TRBD1; j_gene: TRBJ2-7; abundance: few; v_gene: TRBV7-2; CDR3aa: CASSSRQGSSYEQYF; CDR3nt: TGTGCCAGCAGCTCAAGACAGGGTAGTAGCTACGAGCAGTACTTC
d_gene: NA; j_gene: TRBJ1-5; abundance: NA; v_gene: TRBV6-2/TRBV6-3; CDR3aa: CASTQDSNQPQHF; CDR3nt: TGTGCCAGCACCCAGGACAGCAATCAGCCCCAGCATTTT
d_gene: NA; j_gene: TRBJ2-1; abundance: NA; v_gene: TRBV6-2/TRBV6-3; CDR3aa: CASMGGRYNEQFF; CDR3nt: TGTGCCAGCATGGGGGGCCGATACAATGAGCAGTTCTTC
d_gene: TRBD1; j_gene: TRBJ2-7; abundance: few; v_gene: TRBV11-2; CDR3aa: CASSLAGTGGLEQYF; CDR3nt: TGTGCCAGCAGCTTAGCCGGGACAGGTGGCCTGGAGCAGTACTTC
d_gene: NA; j_gene: TRBJ2-5; abundance: NA; v_gene: TRBV12-3/TRBV12-4; CDR3aa: CASSFRGSEETQYF; CDR3nt: TGTGCCAGCAGTTTCAGGGGATCTGAAGAGACCCAGTACTTC
d_gene: TRBD2; j_gene: TRBJ2-5; abundance: NA; v_gene: TRBV5-1; CDR3aa: CASATGLAIETQYF; CDR3nt: TGCGCCAGCGCCACGGGACTAGCGATTGAGACCCAGTACTTC
d_gene: NA; j_gene: TRBJ2-1; abundance: NA; v_gene: TRBV27; CDR3aa: CASSLSPGEDEQFF; CDR3nt: TGTGCCAGCAGTTTATCACCAGGGGAGGATGAGCAGTTCTTC
d_gene: NA; j_gene: TRBJ1-1; abundance: NA; v_gene: TRBV4-1; CDR3aa: CASSQERGTTEAFF; CDR3nt: TGCGCCAGCAGCCAAGAAAGGGGGACCACTGAAGCTTTCTTT
d_gene: NA; j_gene: TRBJ1-1; abundance: NA; v_gene: TRBV4-3; CDR3aa: CASSQANRAHEAFF; CDR3nt: TGCGCCAGCAGCCAAGCGAACAGGGCCCATGAAGCTTTCTTT
d_gene: TRBD1; j_gene: TRBJ2-7; abundance: many; v_gene: TRBV27; CDR3aa: CASSPGTGGEQYF; CDR3nt: TGTGCCAGCAGCCCAGGGACAGGGGGCGAGCAGTACTTC
d_gene: TRBD1; j_gene: TRBJ2-5; abundance: many; v_gene: TRBV7-2; CDR3aa: CASSYQQGAQETQYF; CDR3nt: TGTGCCAGCAGCTATCAACAGGGGGCACAGGAGACCCAGTACTTC
d_gene: NA; j_gene: TRBJ1-2; abundance: NA; v_gene: TRBV4-1; CDR3aa: CASSQAQGLGYTF; CDR3nt: TGCGCCAGCAGCCAAGCACAAGGTCTGGGCTACACCTTC
d_gene: NA; j_gene: TRBJ1-6; abundance: few; v_gene: TRBV4-1; CDR3aa: CASSQLYVLNSPLHF; CDR3nt: TGCGCCAGCAGCCAGCTGTACGTGTTGAATTCACCCCTCCACTTT
d_gene: NA; j_gene: TRBJ2-7; abundance: few; v_gene: TRBV4-3; CDR3aa: CASSQAQWGPPYEQYF; CDR3nt: TGCGCCAGCAGCCAAGCCCAATGGGGCCCCCCCTACGAGCAGTACTTC
d_gene: TRBD1; j_gene: TRBJ2-7; abundance: NA; v_gene: TRBV28; CDR3aa: CASSKGGTGVNEQYF; CDR3nt: TGTGCCAGCAGCAAAGGGGGGACAGGGGTCAACGAGCAGTACTTC
d_gene: TRBD2; j_gene: TRBJ2-5; abundance: few; v_gene: TRBV20-1; CDR3aa: CSARHPRGFPETQYF; CDR3nt: TGCAGTGCTAGGCACCCGCGGGGGTTCCCAGAGACCCAGTACTTC
d_gene: NA; j_gene: TRBJ1-6; abundance: NA; v_gene: TRBV3-1; CDR3aa: CASSGDGDSPLHF; CDR3nt: TGTGCCAGCAGTGGGGACGGAGATTCACCCCTCCACTTT
d_gene: NA; j_gene: TRBJ1-1; abundance: NA; v_gene: TRBV4-1; CDR3aa: CASSQDRFGTEAFF; CDR3nt: TGCGCCAGCAGCCAAGATAGGTTCGGGACTGAAGCTTTCTTT
d_gene: NA; j_gene: TRBJ2-5; abundance: NA; v_gene: TRBV5-6; CDR3aa: CASSFYRGANEQYF; CDR3nt: TGTGCCAGCAGCTTTTATCGGGGAGCCAATGAGCAGTACTTC
d_gene: NA; j_gene: TRBJ1-4; abundance: NA; v_gene: TRBV11-2; CDR3aa: CASSLGRGGEKLFF; CDR3nt: TGTGCCAGCAGCTTAGGTAGGGGAGGTGAAAAACTGTTTTTT
d_gene: NA; j_gene: TRBJ2-7; abundance: NA; v_gene: TRBV12-3/TRBV12-4; CDR3aa: CASSLKRTAEGYEQYF; CDR3nt: TGTGCCAGCAGTCTCAAACGGACCGCTGAAGGCTACGAGCAGTACTTC
d_gene: NA; j_gene: TRBJ2-5; abundance: NA; v_gene: TRBV29-1; CDR3aa: CSVVAGKETQYF; CDR3nt: TGCAGCGTTGTGGCCGGGAAAGAGACCCAGTACTTC
d_gene: NA; j_gene: TRBJ2-3; abundance: NA; v_gene: TRBV4-3; CDR3aa: CASSQGASTDTQYF; CDR3nt: TGCGCCAGCAGCCAAGGAGCCAGCACAGATACGCAGTATTTT
d_gene: NA; j_gene: TRBJ2-5; abundance: few; v_gene: TRBV15; CDR3aa: CATSRSAGSQETQYF; CDR3nt: TGTGCCACCAGCAGGAGCGCGGGGTCCCAAGAGACCCAGTACTTC
d_gene: TRBD1; j_gene: TRBJ2-7; abundance: few; v_gene: TRBV7-2; CDR3aa: CASSHSGTGATEQYF; CDR3nt: TGTGCCAGCAGCCACTCCGGGACAGGGGCTACCGAGCAGTACTTC
d_gene: TRBD1; j_gene: TRBJ2-2; abundance: many; v_gene: TRBV12-3/TRBV12-4; CDR3aa: CASRGTGTGELFF; CDR3nt: TGTGCCAGCAGGGGGACAGGGACCGGGGAGCTGTTTTTT
d_gene: TRBD2; j_gene: TRBJ2-5; abundance: NA; v_gene: TRBV20-1; CDR3aa: CSAPGLASYVTQYF; CDR3nt: TGCAGTGCCCCCGGACTAGCTTCTTATGTGACCCAGTACTTC
d_gene: NA; j_gene: TRBJ2-1; abundance: NA; v_gene: TRBV5-4; CDR3aa: CASSLGVASSNEQFF; CDR3nt: TGTGCCAGCAGCTTGGGGGTGGCTAGCAGCAATGAGCAGTTCTTC
d_gene: TRBD1; j_gene: TRBJ2-3; abundance: NA; v_gene: TRBV2; CDR3aa: CASNEGQSTDTQYF; CDR3nt: TGTGCCAGCAATGAGGGACAGAGCACAGATACGCAGTATTTT
d_gene: NA; j_gene: TRBJ2-2; abundance: NA; v_gene: TRBV4-3; CDR3aa: CASSQDRTVNTGELFF; CDR3nt: TGCGCCAGCAGCCAAGATCGGACAGTCAACACCGGGGAGCTGTTTTTT
d_gene: NA; j_gene: TRBJ1-1; abundance: NA; v_gene: TRBV29-1; CDR3aa: CSDHLTQVEADEAFF; CDR3nt: TGCAGCGATCACCTTACACAGGTGGAAGCAGATGAAGCTTTCTTT
d_gene: NA; j_gene: TRBJ1-2; abundance: few; v_gene: TRBV7-2; CDR3aa: CASSLEPGPNYGYTF; CDR3nt: TGTGCCAGCAGCTTAGAACCGGGACCTAACTATGGCTACACCTTC
d_gene: NA; j_gene: TRBJ1-1; abundance: NA; v_gene: TRBV11-2; CDR3aa: CASSLDRQTAFF; CDR3nt: TGTGCCAGCAGCTTGGACCGCCAAACGGCTTTCTTT
d_gene: NA; j_gene: TRBJ2-5; abundance: few; v_gene: TRBV6-1; CDR3aa: CASSDSFGRGRETQYF; CDR3nt: TGTGCCAGCAGTGATAGCTTCGGCCGGGGGAGAGAGACCCAGTACTTC
d_gene: NA; j_gene: TRBJ2-1; abundance: NA; v_gene: TRBV7-2; CDR3aa: CASRPGGGVRNEQFF; CDR3nt: TGTGCCAGCCGGCCCGGCGGGGGCGTCCGGAATGAGCAGTTCTTC
d_gene: NA; j_gene: TRBJ1-5; abundance: few; v_gene: TRBV7-9; CDR3aa: CASSSDGISNQPQHF; CDR3nt: TGTGCCAGCAGCTCTGACGGAATTAGCAATCAGCCCCAGCATTTT
d_gene: TRBD1; j_gene: TRBJ1-5; abundance: NA; v_gene: TRBV15; CDR3aa: CATGLFGPQHF; CDR3nt: TGTGCGACAGGGCTCTTCGGGCCCCAGCATTTT
d_gene: NA; j_gene: TRBJ1-1; abundance: NA; v_gene: TRBV4-3; CDR3aa: CASSQDGMGMNTEAFF; CDR3nt: TGCGCCAGCAGCCAAGATGGAATGGGGATGAACACTGAAGCTTTCTTT